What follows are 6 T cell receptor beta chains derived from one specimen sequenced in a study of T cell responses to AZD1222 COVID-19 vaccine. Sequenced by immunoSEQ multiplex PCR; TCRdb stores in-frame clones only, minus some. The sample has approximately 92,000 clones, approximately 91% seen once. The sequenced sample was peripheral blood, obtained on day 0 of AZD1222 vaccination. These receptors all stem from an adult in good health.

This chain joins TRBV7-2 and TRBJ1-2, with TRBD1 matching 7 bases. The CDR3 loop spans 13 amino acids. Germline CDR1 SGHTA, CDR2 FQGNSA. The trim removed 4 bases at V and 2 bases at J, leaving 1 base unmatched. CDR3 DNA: TGTGCCAGCAGCTCGACAGGGAACTATGGCTACACCTTC. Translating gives CASSSTGNYGYTF.

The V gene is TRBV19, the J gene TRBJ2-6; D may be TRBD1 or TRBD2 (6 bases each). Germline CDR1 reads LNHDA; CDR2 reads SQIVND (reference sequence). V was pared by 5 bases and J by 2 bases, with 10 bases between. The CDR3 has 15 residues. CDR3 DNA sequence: TGTGCCAGTAGTGGAGGGGGACCTGGGGCCAACGTCCTGACTTTC. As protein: CASSGGGPGANVLTF.

DNA for the CDR3: TGTGCCAGCAGCTTGGTAGGGGGCCCTGGAAACACCATATATTTT. Its protein product is CASSLVGGPGNTIYF. The V and J genes are TRBV5-6 and TRBJ1-3; the match to TRBD1 covers 7 bases. V gave up 0 bases and J gave up 2 bases; unmatched junction bases: 2. CDR1 and CDR2 from the germline V gene are SGHDT and YYEEEE. This CDR3 is built from 15 residues.

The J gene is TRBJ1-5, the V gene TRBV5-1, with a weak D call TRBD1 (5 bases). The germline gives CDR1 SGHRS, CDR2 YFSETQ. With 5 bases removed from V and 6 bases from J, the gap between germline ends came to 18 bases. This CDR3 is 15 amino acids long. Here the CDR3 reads CASRWGTSDGQPQHF. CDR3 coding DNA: TGCGCCAGCAGGTGGGGGACGTCGGACGGTCAGCCCCAGCATTTT.

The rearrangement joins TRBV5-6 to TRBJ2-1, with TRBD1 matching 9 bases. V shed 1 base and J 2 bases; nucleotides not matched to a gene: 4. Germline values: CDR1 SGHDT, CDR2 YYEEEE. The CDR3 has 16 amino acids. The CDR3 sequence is CASSLSGQGTYNEQFF. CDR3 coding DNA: TGTGCCAGCAGCTTGAGTGGACAGGGGACCTACAATGAGCAGTTCTTC.

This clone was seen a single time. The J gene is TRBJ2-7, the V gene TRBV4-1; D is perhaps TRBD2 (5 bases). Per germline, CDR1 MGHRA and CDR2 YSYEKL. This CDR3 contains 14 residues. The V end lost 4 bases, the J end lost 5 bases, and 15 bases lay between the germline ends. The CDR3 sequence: CASSLERARDEQYF. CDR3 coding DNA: TGCGCCAGCAGCCTAGAGAGGGCTAGGGACGAGCAGTACTTC.